Below are 19 T cell receptor beta chains sequenced from a single sample in a study of human T cells and chemical hapten exposure. Time point of the sample: pre-sensitization, week 0. The sample's treatment: therapeutic diphenylcyclopropenone sensitization with weekly scalp DPC. In TCRdb, the RACE reads were re-called with MiXCR into one record per CDR3 protein. The sample includes tens of thousands of distinct CDR3 sequences, about 8.9% of them seen just once. The sequencing used whole blood, collected in connection with sensitization to the hapten diphenylcyclopropenone (DPC). Receptors were obtained from a woman aged 40 to 49 with alopecia areata. Some clones in this sample may be carry-over from other donors' samples.

The genes are TRBV7-8 and TRBJ1-5, with unresolved D. The CDR3 length is 13 residues. V shed 3 bases and J shed 3 bases, with 6 bases lying between them. The germline gives CDR1 SGHVS, CDR2 FQNEAQ. As DNA, the CDR3 is TGTGCCAGCAGCTTTACCAACAATCAGCCCCAGCATTTT. It translates to CASSFTNNQPQHF. The full variable domain, completed using reference TRBV7-8 and TRBJ1-5, is GAGVSQSPRYKVAKRGQDVALRCDPISGHVSLFWYQQALGQGPEFLTYFQNEAQLDKSGLPSDRFFAERPEGSVSTLKIQRTQQEDSAVYLCASSFTNNQPQHFGDGTRLSIL.

This clonotype was detected ten times or more. The gene calls are TRBV29-1 and TRBJ1-6; 8 nucleotides line up with TRBD1. Germline trimming cut 6 bases from V and 4 bases from J; bases unmatched to any gene: 2. This CDR3 region has 13 residues. Germline CDR1 SQVTM, CDR2 ANQGSEA. The CDR3 DNA sequence: TGCAGCGTCCGGGACAGGTATAATTCACCCCTCCACTTT. This sequence encodes CSVRDRYNSPLHF.

This clonotype was recorded at least ten times. This CDR3 reads CASSYAGRMEEQYF. The CDR3 DNA sequence: TGTGCCAGCAGTTACGCGGGCCGAATGGAAGAGCAGTACTTC. This chain uses TRBV6-2 or TRBV6-3 with TRBJ2-7, with D perhaps TRBD2 (5 bases). CDR3 length: 14 residues. V was cut by 2 bases and J by 7 bases, with 15 bases left in between. Germline lookup yields CDR1 MNHEY and CDR2 SVGEGT.

The chain is built from TRBV7-8 and TRBJ1-4; D gene ambiguous. This CDR3 has 15 residues. Trimming shortened V by 1 base and J by 5 bases, and 11 bases separated the two germline ends. CDR1 SGHVS and CDR2 FQNEAQ come from the germline V gene. The CDR3, as DNA: TGTGCCAGCAGCTTAGGCAGGATAAGGAATGAAAAACTGTTTTTT. It codes for CASSLGRIRNEKLFF.

In this sample, this clonotype turned up many times. The chain joins TRBV24-1 to TRBJ2-7; the D is unclear. Germline V gene data show CDR1 as KGHDR and CDR2 as SFDVKD. The CDR3 sequence is 14 residues long. The ends were cut back, 4 bases at V and 5 bases at J, with 14 bases in the middle. CDR3 sequence reads: CATSDSGRADEQYF. The CDR3 DNA reads as TGTGCCACCAGTGACTCTGGACGGGCCGACGAGCAGTACTTC.

V is TRBV28 and J is TRBJ1-2, with D perhaps matching TRBD1 (6 bases). The CDR3 runs to 13 residues. Germline V CDR1 and CDR2: MDHEN, SYDVKM. Trimming took 6 bases from V and 8 from J, leaving 16 bases between them. CDR3 sequence (DNA): TGTGCCAGCAGCGAAAATGGGGGGCCCGGCTACACCTTC. This sequence encodes CASSENGGPGYTF.

A few counts support this clonotype. V and J are TRBV6-5 and TRBJ1-6; no definite D call. The CDR3 totals 18 residues. Trimming took off 4 bases at V and 0 bases at J, with 16 bases between the two ends. The germline CDR1 and CDR2 sequences are MNHEY and SVGAGI. DNA for the CDR3: TGTGCCAGCAGTTCCACCCCGGGCGCCGACTCCTATAATTCACCCCTCCACTTT. This translates into CASSSTPGADSYNSPLHF.

This clonotype occurred many times. This chain joins TRBV4-3 and TRBJ1-2, with unresolved D. V lost 0 bases and J lost 4, with 6 bases in between. CDR1 and CDR2 from the germline V gene are LGHNA and YSLEER. CDR3 size: 13 residues. The CDR3 sequence: CASSQDRRYGYTF. In nucleotides, the CDR3 is TGCGCCAGCAGCCAAGATAGACGCTATGGCTACACCTTC.

The chain combines TRBV25-1 with TRBJ2-7, with TRBD1 identical over 8 bases. After removal of 7 bases from V and 2 bases from J, the junction contained 4 bases not matched to a gene. CDR1 and CDR2 (germline): MGHDK, SYGVNS. The CDR3 spans 13 residues. The CDR3 sequence: CASTGGPAYEQYF. CDR3 bases: TGTGCCAGCACAGGGGGCCCCGCCTACGAGCAGTACTTC.

The J gene is TRBJ1-6, the V gene TRBV5-1; D is uncertain. This CDR3 has 14 amino acids. Germline CDR1 reads SGHRS; CDR2 reads YFSETQ. V shed 0 bases and J shed 9 bases, with 10 bases lying between them. For the CDR3, the DNA is TGCGCCAGCAGCTTGGGGGAAGCAAGTTCACCCCTCCACTTT. It yields the protein CASSLGEASSPLHF.

The chain carries TRBV18 and TRBJ1-6, with D hard to call. Trimming removed 5 bases from V and 6 bases from J, with 14 bases in between. Germline loops: CDR1 KGHSH, CDR2 LQKENI. This CDR3 region has 15 residues. CDR3 amino acids: CASSSSGVGNSPLHF. CDR3 nucleotide sequence: TGTGCCAGCTCATCATCCGGCGTGGGTAATTCACCCCTCCACTTT.

This clonotype was seen ten or more times. The V gene is TRBV7-9, the J gene TRBJ1-5; possible D gene TRBD1, 6 bases. The CDR3 sequence is 15 residues long. Per germline, CDR1 SEHNR and CDR2 FQNEAQ (reference sequence). Deletions cut 5 bases from V and 1 base from J, with 12 bases between. CDR3 in amino acids: CASSPDSISNQPQHF. CDR3 bases: TGTGCCAGCAGCCCGGACAGCATAAGCAATCAGCCCCAGCATTTT.

This clonotype appeared a few times. The CDR3 DNA reads TGTGCCAGCAGCCCCGACGGGTTCCCTACGCAGTATTTT. Its protein product is CASSPDGFPTQYF. The chain couples TRBV7-2 to TRBJ2-3; D is uncertain. The CDR3 consists of 13 residues. The V end lost 5 bases, the J end lost 8 bases, and 14 bases lay between the germline ends. Germline CDR1 reads SGHTA; CDR2 reads FQGNSA.

In this sample, this clonotype turned up many times. CDR3 loop: CASSLSAGVVNQPQHF. DNA for the CDR3: TGTGCCAGCAGTTTAAGTGCAGGGGTGGTCAATCAGCCCCAGCATTTT. The chain links TRBV12-3 or TRBV12-4 to TRBJ1-5; D is possibly TRBD1 (6 bases). The CDR3 has 16 residues. The germline V and J ends were trimmed by 2 bases and 3 bases, with 14 bases remaining between them.

This clonotype was seen many times. The chain links TRBV2 to TRBJ2-7, with D hard to call. V lost 0 bases and J lost 1, with 7 bases in between. The germline gives CDR1 SNHLY, CDR2 FYNNEI. This CDR3 has 14 residues. Here the CDR3 reads CASSEASSSYEQYF. The CDR3, as DNA: TGTGCCAGCAGTGAAGCTAGCAGTTCCTACGAGCAGTACTTC.

This clonotype was seen a single time. A much more abundant neighbour one base away suggests this may be a read error. This rearrangement joins TRBV10-3 to TRBJ2-3, with D possibly matching TRBD2 (5 bases). CDR1 is ENHRY and CDR2 is SYGVKD in the germline V gene. The CDR3 is made up of 13 amino acids. CDR3 residues: CAISPGSTETQYF. CDR3 nucleotides: TGTGCCATCAGTCCGGGGTCCACAGAAACGCAGTATTTT.

The V call is TRBV20-1, the J call TRBJ2-2; TRBD1 agrees at 8 bases. The CDR3 loop spans 14 amino acids. CDR1 and CDR2 from the germline V gene are DFQATT and SNEGSKA (reference sequence). The V and J ends lost 2 bases and 6 bases, in that order; junction bases with no gene match: 5. In nucleotides, the CDR3 is TGCAGTGCTAGATTTGCAGGGGGCGCCGGGGAGCTGTTTTTT. It encodes CSARFAGGAGELFF.

The V call is TRBV6-2 or TRBV6-3, the J call TRBJ1-1; the D gene is possibly TRBD1 (5 bases). V was pared by 6 bases and J by 9 bases, with 35 bases between. The V gene's germline CDR1 is MNHEY and CDR2 SVGEGT. This CDR3 contains 19 residues. The DNA of the CDR3 is TGTGCCAGCAGAACCGCCATGCACCTCGGTAGAGGGGATGAAAATCAAGCTTTCTTT. This encodes CASRTAMHLGRGDENQAFF.

This clonotype was seen repeatedly, ten times or more. The chain recombines TRBV7-2 with TRBJ2-7; 9 bases fit TRBD2. This CDR3 is 16 amino acids long. Germline CDR1 and CDR2: SGHTA and FQGNSA. V lost 1 base to trimming and J lost 3 bases; unmatched junction nucleotides: 7. The CDR3 bases are TGTGCCAGCAGCTTAGAGCGCGGGGGGGCGGTCTACGAGCAGTACTTC. Translated: CASSLERGGAVYEQYF. The variable domain in full, completed from reference TRBV7-2 and TRBJ2-7, reads GAGVSQSPSNKVTEKGKDVELRCDPISGHTALYWYRQSLGQGLEFLIYFQGNSAPDKSGLPSDRFSAERTGGSVSTLTIQRTQQEDSAVYLCASSLERGGAVYEQYFGPGTRLTVT.